These 23 T cell receptor beta chains came from one sample sequenced in a study of blood T cell repertoires in COVID-19. TCRdb keeps only in-frame clones here, not all; method: immunoSEQ multiplex PCR. The sample lists more than 110,000 clones, approximately 90% seen once, with around 3% in the top ten. Sequenced: peripheral blood. All receptors derive from a man in his fifties or sixties with active or convalescent COVID-19.

CDR3 protein: CASSPSGGKGGELFF. The CDR3 coding sequence is TGTGCCAGCAGTCCTAGCGGGGGAAAAGGCGGGGAGCTGTTTTTT. V is TRBV6-6 and J is TRBJ2-2; 10 bases agree with TRBD2. CDR1 MNHNY and CDR2 SVGAGI come from the germline V gene (reference sequence). V shed 5 bases and J 7 bases; nucleotides not matched to a gene: 7. This CDR3 contains 15 residues.

This clone was counted between two and nine times. V usage is TRBV5-1 and J usage is TRBJ2-2; TRBD2 matches 11 bases. The length of the CDR3 is 16 residues. Losses at the gene ends were 6 bases for V and 1 base for J; bases not matched to a gene: 5. The germline V gene has CDR1 SGHRS and CDR2 YFSETQ. CDR3 region: CASNRLAGGNTGELFF. DNA of the CDR3: TGCGCCAGCAACCGCCTAGCGGGGGGGAACACCGGGGAGCTGTTTTTT.

The chain has TRBV5-4 and TRBJ2-5; 11 bases match TRBD2. The CDR3 spans 18 residues. J lost 5 bases, V lost 0 bases, and 12 bases had no gene match. Germline CDR1 and CDR2: SGHNT and YYREEE (reference sequence). The CDR3 coding sequence is TGTGCCAGCAGCTTGGTTGGTGGTAGCGGGAGGGCCCCGGAGACCCAGTACTTC. Its protein is CASSLVGGSGRAPETQYF.

V gene TRBV30 combines with J gene TRBJ2-7, with D unclear. Germline assignment: CDR1 GTSNPN and CDR2 SVGIG (reference sequence). Between the trimmed V and J ends, which lost 0 bases and 6 bases, there was a span of 15 bases. The CDR3 is 14 residues long. CDR3 nucleotide sequence: TGTGCCTGGAGTGTCGGAGTGGCCGGTAGCGAGCAGTACTTC. Amino acid sequence: CAWSVGVAGSEQYF.

This chain joins TRBV4-2 and TRBJ2-2, with 8 positions matching TRBD2. V shed 4 bases and J 2 bases; nucleotides not matched to a gene: 9. The CDR3 spans 17 residues. The V gene's germline CDR1 is LGHNA and CDR2 YNFKEQ. This chain's CDR3 is CASSPLPGGANTGELFF. DNA of the CDR3: TGTGCCAGCAGCCCCCTACCGGGAGGGGCCAACACCGGGGAGCTGTTTTTT.

There are a few counts of this clone. V usage is TRBV12-3 or TRBV12-4 and J usage is TRBJ2-7, with 8 bases identical to TRBD2. V shed 6 bases, J shed 8 bases, and the junction held 9 bases outside the gene matches. The CDR3 loop spans 13 amino acids. The CDR3 sequence is CASSPTGGIKQYF. CDR3 DNA sequence: TGTGCCAGCAGCCCGACGGGGGGGATTAAGCAGTACTTC.

The gene calls are TRBV6-1 and TRBJ1-6, with TRBD1 identical over 7 bases. The CDR3 is made up of 16 amino acids. Germline CDR1 reads MNHNS; CDR2 reads SASEGT. V trimming: 0 bases; J trimming: 10 bases; junction bases outside the gene matches: 9. For the CDR3, the DNA is TGTGCCAGCAGTGAAGCAGGACAGGCCGTATGGTCACCCCTCCACTTT. It encodes CASSEAGQAVWSPLHF.

The sample holds a few counts of this clone. The chain joins TRBV12-5 to TRBJ1-1, with D hard to call. CDR1 is LGHNT and CDR2 is FRNRAP in the germline V gene. The CDR3 runs 15 residues. Trimming removed 7 bases at V and 1 base at J, with 16 bases between. CDR3 sequence reads: CASASGVQSNTEAFF. The CDR3 DNA follows: TGTGCTAGTGCCTCGGGAGTGCAGTCGAACACTGAAGCTTTCTTT.

In this sample, this clone turned up once. V gene TRBV7-3 combines with J gene TRBJ2-3, with TRBD2 matching over 9 bases. Germline V gene lookup returns CDR1 SGHTA and CDR2 FQGTGA. The CDR3 runs to 17 residues. Germline trimming cut 1 base from V and 1 base from J; bases unmatched to any gene: 6. The CDR3 DNA is TGTGCCAGCAGCTTAAGACCTAGCGGGGCGGGCACAGATACGCAGTATTTT. Encoded protein: CASSLRPSGAGTDTQYF.

The chain uses TRBV9 and TRBJ2-1; D gene unclear. Trimming removed 0 bases from V and 5 bases from J, with 12 bases in between. Germline CDR1 and CDR2: SGDLS and YYNGEE. This CDR3 has 15 amino acids. CDR3 sequence (DNA): TGTGCCAGCAGCGTAGAGACTGGTTGGGACAATGAGCAGTTCTTC. This codes for CASSVETGWDNEQFF. Full variable domain (outside the CDR3, taken from reference TRBV9 and TRBJ2-1): DSGVTQTPKHLITATGQRVTLRCSPRSGDLSVYWYQQSLDQGLQFLIQYYNGEERAKGNILERFSAQQFPDLHSELNLSSLELGDSALYFCASSVETGWDNEQFFGPGTRLTVL.

CDR3 sequence: CASSTDRGGVEKLFF. In DNA form, the CDR3 reads TGTGCCAGCAGCACTGACAGGGGTGGAGTTGAAAAACTGTTTTTT. The V gene is TRBV5-4, the J gene TRBJ1-4; 8 bases line up with TRBD1. V lost 4 bases and J lost 7; bases outside the gene matches: 9. This CDR3 contains 15 residues. CDR1 is SGHNT and CDR2 is YYREEE in the germline V gene (reference sequence). Full variable domain (remainder filled in from reference TRBV5-4 and TRBJ1-4): ETGVTQSPTHLIKTRGQQVTLRCSSQSGHNTVSWYQQALGQGPQFIFQYYREEENGRGNFPPRFSGLQFPNYSSELNVNALELDDSALYLCASSTDRGGVEKLFFGSGTQLSVL.

The chain carries TRBV28 and TRBJ1-2; the match to TRBD1 covers 7 bases. The CDR3 is made up of 13 amino acids. Germline lookup yields CDR1 MDHEN and CDR2 SYDVKM. Trimming at V came to 5 bases and at J to 8 bases, leaving 8 bases not matched to a gene. CDR3 coding DNA: TGTGCCAGCAGTAAACAGGGGTTTGAGGGCTACACCTTC. Amino acids: CASSKQGFEGYTF.

This chain connects TRBV7-2 to TRBJ2-6; 8 bases fit TRBD1. The CDR3 runs 17 residues. The germline V gene encodes CDR1 SGHTA and CDR2 FQGNSA. Germline trimming cut 0 bases from V and 4 bases from J; bases unmatched to any gene: 5. The CDR3 reads CASSLAGTGAGANVLTF. The CDR3 region has the DNA TGTGCCAGCAGCTTAGCGGGGACAGGAGCAGGGGCCAACGTCCTGACTTTC.

J is TRBJ2-3 and V is TRBV13; 9 bases are shared with TRBD1. The V gene's germline CDR1 is PRHDT and CDR2 FYEKMQ (reference sequence). The CDR3 extends over 15 amino acids. The trim removed 6 bases at V and 3 bases at J, leaving 7 bases unmatched. CDR3 nucleotides: TGTGCCAGCAGTTCAGACAGGGGGGTTACAGATACGCAGTATTTT. Amino acids: CASSSDRGVTDTQYF.

This rearrangement joins TRBV5-1 to TRBJ2-1; the D is unclear. CDR3 length: 16 amino acids. Trimming removed 1 base at V and 0 bases at J, with 11 bases between. CDR1 SGHRS and CDR2 YFSETQ come from the germline V gene. The CDR3 nucleotides are TGCGCCAGCAGCTTGTCCCTAGTAAGCTCCTACAATGAGCAGTTCTTC. Its protein product is CASSLSLVSSYNEQFF.

This chain uses TRBV3-1 (or the pseudogene TRBV3-2) with TRBJ1-5; D perhaps matches TRBD1 (6 bases). V was shortened by 1 base and J by 6 bases, with 13 bases between the two germline ends. This CDR3 has 15 amino acids. Germline V gene lookup returns CDR1 LGHDT and CDR2 YNNKEL (reference sequence). The CDR3: CASSQAQGRGQPQHF. In nucleotides, the CDR3 is TGTGCCAGCAGCCAAGCCCAGGGGAGGGGTCAGCCCCAGCATTTT.

The chain carries TRBV6-5 and TRBJ2-5; 7 nucleotides align to TRBD2. The germline V gene has CDR1 MNHEY and CDR2 SVGAGI. Trimming removed 6 bases from V and 13 bases from J; junction bases left unmatched: 14. The CDR3 sequence is 13 residues long. The CDR3 here is CASRAQERGPRYF. The CDR3 DNA reads TGTGCCAGCAGAGCCCAGGAGCGGGGACCCCGGTACTTC.

This chain joins TRBV6-5 and TRBJ1-1, with 7 bases fitting TRBD1. The V gene end was trimmed by 8 bases and the J gene end by 1 base; junction bases not matched to a gene: 7. The CDR3 is made up of 14 amino acids. Germline V gene sequence: CDR1 MNHEY, CDR2 SVGAGI. Here the CDR3 reads CASGQGGTNTEAFF. The CDR3 nucleotides are TGTGCCAGCGGCCAAGGGGGCACGAACACTGAAGCTTTCTTT.

The rearrangement uses TRBV10-3 and TRBJ1-6, with D uncertain. Trimming cost V 4 bases and J 7 bases, with 14 bases left between them. The germline gives CDR1 ENHRY, CDR2 SYGVKD. The length of the CDR3 is 15 residues. For the CDR3, the DNA is TGTGCCATCAGTGCCAGTCTCGGCGGCAATTCACCCCTCCACTTT. As protein: CAISASLGGNSPLHF.

This clone was seen only once. The V call is TRBV11-3, the J call TRBJ1-1; D might be TRBD1 (5 bases). The V and J ends lost 3 bases and 1 base respectively, with 9 bases between them. This CDR3 is 14 amino acids long. Germline loops: CDR1 SGHNT, CDR2 YENEEA. CDR3 residues: CASSLGGTNTEAFF. CDR3 coding DNA: TGTGCCAGCAGCTTGGGGGGAACGAACACTGAAGCTTTCTTT. Full variable domain (remainder filled in from reference TRBV11-3 and TRBJ1-1): EAGVVQSPRYKIIEKKQPVAFWCNPISGHNTLYWYLQNLGQGPELLIRYENEEAVDDSQLPKDRFSAERLKGVDSTLKIQPAELGDSAVYLCASSLGGTNTEAFFGQGTRLTVV.

The chain employs TRBV5-4 and TRBJ2-1; 9 nucleotides align to TRBD2. The V and J ends lost 4 bases and 2 bases, in that order; junction bases with no gene match: 7. CDR1 SGHNT and CDR2 YYREEE come from the germline V gene (reference sequence). This CDR3 comprises 16 residues. The CDR3 DNA reads as TGTGCCAGCAGCCCTGGTGCGGGGGGGGCCTACAATGAGCAGTTCTTC. As protein: CASSPGAGGAYNEQFF.

The rearrangement uses TRBV5-6 and TRBJ1-4; 7 nucleotides align to TRBD1. J lost 16 bases, V lost 5 bases, and 23 bases had no gene match. CDR3 length equals 16 residues. The germline CDR1 and CDR2 sequences are SGHDT and YYEEEE. CDR3 amino acids: CASRRTQGNIQGVWFF. CDR3 DNA: TGTGCCAGCAGAAGGACACAGGGGAATATTCAAGGGGTGTGGTTTTTT.

This chain connects TRBV6-5 to TRBJ1-5; the D gene is possibly TRBD1 (5 bases). The CDR3 extends over 16 amino acids. CDR1 is MNHEY and CDR2 is SVGAGI in the germline V gene. V lost 0 bases and J 4 bases, leaving 13 bases between the germline ends. The CDR3 region has the DNA TGTGCCAGCAGTTACTCTTTCTCCGGGGGGAATCAGCCCCAGCATTTT. Residues: CASSYSFSGGNQPQHF.